The rows below give T cell receptor beta chains drawn from one sample of a study of OX40 agonist ivuxolimab in advanced cancers. TCRdb keeps only in-frame clones here, not all; method: immunoSEQ multiplex PCR. This table has 65,000 to 85,000 clones, about 86% appearing once. Sequencing used CD4+ or CD8+ T cells sorted from blood, obtained in a trial of the OX40 agonist ivuxolimab. The receptors derive from an adult with an advanced solid tumor such as melanoma, head and neck, liver or kidney cancer. CDR3s include the opening cysteine and the closing phenylalanine or tryptophan. Each record gives: clone size, CDR3 length, J gene, D gene, V gene, CDR3 protein, CDR3 DNA. The D gene is left open where the match is weak. Not every row has a clone size; where given, it reads once, few, many or a size class.

>NA|16|TRBJ2-1|NA|TRBV5-6
CASSLMTTSNYNEQFF
TGTGCCAGCAGTTTGATGACTACCTCAAACTACAATGAGCAGTTCTTC
>NA|14|TRBJ2-5|TRBD2|TRBV5-4
CASSLAGAGETQYF
TGTGCCAGCAGCTTAGCGGGGGCAGGAGAGACCCAGTACTTC
>NA|13|TRBJ1-5|NA|TRBV10-3
CAAGVRTDQPQHF
TGTGCCGCCGGGGTAAGAACGGATCAGCCCCAGCATTTT
>NA|14|TRBJ1-3|NA|TRBV7-2
CASSGQIPGNTIYF
TGTGCCAGCAGCGGACAGATTCCAGGAAACACCATATATTTT
>NA|14|TRBJ2-3|NA|TRBV19
CASSSRALTDTQYF
TGTGCCAGTAGTTCGCGGGCCCTTACAGATACGCAGTATTTT
>once|14|TRBJ1-4|TRBD1|TRBV19
CASRLDRGDEKLFF
TGTGCCAGTAGACTTGACAGGGGGGACGAAAAACTGTTTTTT
>NA|12|TRBJ2-3|NA|TRBV2
CAGHPGTDTQYF
TGTGCCGGCCACCCTGGAACAGATACGCAGTATTTT
>NA|12|TRBJ2-7|NA|TRBV6-6
CASSYRQNEQYF
TGTGCCAGCAGTTACCGGCAGAACGAGCAGTACTTC
>NA|15|TRBJ2-4|NA|TRBV4-3
CASSQVATAPNIQYF
TGCGCCAGCAGCCAAGTAGCGACGGCTCCAAACATTCAGTACTTC
>few|14|TRBJ1-1|TRBD1|TRBV19
CASSGDRLVTEAFF
TGTGCCAGTAGTGGGGACAGGTTGGTCACTGAAGCTTTCTTT
>NA|16|TRBJ2-1|TRBD2|TRBV4-3
CASSQTSGRGYNEQFF
TGCGCCAGCAGCCAGACTAGCGGGAGGGGGTACAATGAGCAGTTCTTC
>NA|12|TRBJ2-7|NA|TRBV5-1
CASSLVLPEQYF
TGCGCCAGCAGCTTGGTATTACCCGAGCAGTACTTC
>NA|13|TRBJ1-5|NA|TRBV6-5
CASSDTGNQPQHF
TGTGCCAGCAGTGACACGGGGAATCAGCCCCAGCATTTT
>NA|15|TRBJ1-1|TRBD1|TRBV6-4
CASSTDGTVGAEAFF
TGTGCCAGCAGTACGGATGGGACAGTTGGCGCTGAAGCTTTCTTT
>NA|13|TRBJ1-2|NA|TRBV15
CATSRDELYGYTF
TGTGCCACCAGCAGAGATGAACTGTATGGCTACACCTTC
>NA|17|TRBJ1-6|NA|TRBV25-1
CASSGWGGSAYNSPLHF
TGTGCCAGCAGTGGCTGGGGAGGTTCAGCCTATAATTCACCCCTCCACTTT
>NA|12|TRBJ2-3|NA|TRBV28
CASSLFPAAQYF
TGTGCCAGCTCCCTGTTCCCCGCTGCGCAGTATTTT
>NA|14|TRBJ2-5|TRBD2|TRBV25-1
CASILAGGGETQYF
TGTGCCAGCATACTAGCGGGAGGCGGAGAGACCCAGTACTTC
>NA|15|TRBJ1-5|NA|TRBV7-2
CASSLGWGAGQPQHF
TGTGCCAGCAGCTTAGGATGGGGGGCGGGTCAGCCCCAGCATTTT
>once|16|TRBJ2-6|TRBD1|TRBV5-1
CASSKGQNSGANVLTF
TGCGCCAGCAGCAAGGGACAGAACTCTGGGGCCAACGTCCTGACTTTC
>NA|14|TRBJ2-2|NA|TRBV10-3
CAISEGVNTGELFF
TGTGCCATCAGTGAGGGCGTGAACACCGGGGAGCTGTTTTTT
>NA|14|TRBJ1-3|NA|TRBV21-1
CASSHGGYGNTIYF
TGTGCCAGCTCACATGGGGGTTACGGAAACACCATATATTTT
>NA|15|TRBJ2-1|TRBD2|TRBV2
CASSEGLAGYNEQFF
TGTGCCAGCAGTGAGGGACTAGCGGGTTACAATGAGCAGTTCTTC
>NA|15|TRBJ2-3|TRBD2|TRBV11-3
CASSSGTSGTDTQYF
TGTGCCAGCAGCTCCGGGACTAGCGGCACAGATACGCAGTATTTT